These T cell receptor beta chains were read from a single sample in a study of graft-versus-host responses after intestinal transplantation. These receptors lack a known antigen. Some clones are missing from TCRdb's copy, which holds only in-frame ones; the method was immunoSEQ multiplex PCR. The sample carries 85,000 to 110,000 clones, roughly 93% recorded once. This sample comprised unstimulated CD8+ T cells sorted from spleen or lymph node cells, obtained before intestinal transplant. The receptors come from a human donor who received an intestinal transplant. Both conserved end residues are part of each CDR3. A D gene is named only where the DNA matches it firmly. Clone size, where shown, is once, few, many, or a class for clones that have expanded.

D,size,V,J,CDR3,DNA
TRBD1,NA,TRBV19,TRBJ2-7,CASSGTGYGLEQYF,TGTGCCAGTAGTGGGACAGGGTATGGACTCGAGCAGTACTTC
NA,NA,TRBV13,TRBJ2-3,CASSAGGTDTQYF,TGTGCCAGCAGCGCCGGGGGAACAGATACGCAGTATTTT
NA,NA,TRBV4-2,TRBJ2-1,CASSLSVGEQFF,TGTGCCAGCAGCCTAAGCGTTGGCGAGCAGTTCTTC
NA,NA,TRBV4-1,TRBJ1-1,CASSQERGGGEGAFF,TGCGCCAGCAGCCAAGAGAGGGGGGGCGGGGAAGGAGCTTTCTTT
TRBD1,NA,TRBV7-8,TRBJ1-2,CASTHETGGLLVGYTF,TGTGCCAGCACCCACGAAACAGGGGGCCTTTTAGTTGGCTACACCTTC
NA,NA,TRBV29-1,TRBJ1-2,CSVEDQYYGYTF,TGCAGCGTTGAGGACCAATACTATGGCTACACCTTC
NA,NA,TRBV2,TRBJ2-5,CASSEGRAQETQYF,TGTGCCAGCAGTGAGGGCAGAGCCCAAGAGACCCAGTACTTC
NA,once,TRBV4-1,TRBJ1-4,CASSQAEGSNEKLFF,TGCGCCAGCAGCCAAGCCGAGGGTTCAAATGAAAAACTGTTTTTT
NA,NA,TRBV6-6,TRBJ1-1,CASMKATGGNTEAFF,TGTGCCAGCATGAAGGCAACTGGAGGGAACACTGAAGCTTTCTTT
NA,NA,TRBV5-6,TRBJ2-7,CASSRVRGANEQYF,TGTGCCAGCAGCCGTGTTCGGGGGGCCAACGAGCAGTACTTC
TRBD2,NA,TRBV4-2,TRBJ2-5,CASSPIVGGETQYF,TGTGCCAGCAGCCCAATCGTGGGAGGGGAGACCCAGTACTTC
NA,NA,TRBV9,TRBJ2-1,CASSPWDSDYNEQFF,TGTGCCAGCAGCCCATGGGACTCCGATTACAATGAGCAGTTCTTC
TRBD1,NA,TRBV11-3,TRBJ1-1,CASSTRGSDTEAFF,TGTGCCAGCAGCACCAGGGGGTCAGACACTGAAGCTTTCTTT
NA,NA,TRBV4-1,TRBJ1-1,CASSQVEGNIEAFF,TGCGCCAGCAGCCAAGTTGAAGGAAATATTGAAGCTTTCTTT
NA,NA,TRBV13,TRBJ2-7,CASSLSPGYEQYF,TGTGCCAGCAGCTTATCGCCGGGGTACGAGCAGTACTTC
TRBD2,NA,TRBV10-3,TRBJ2-5,CAISESTSGGVEETQYF,TGTGCCATCAGTGAGTCGACTAGCGGGGGGGTTGAAGAGACCCAGTACTTC
TRBD1,NA,TRBV5-1,TRBJ1-5,CASSLGTGGNQPQHF,TGCGCCAGCAGCTTAGGGACAGGGGGTAATCAGCCCCAGCATTTT
TRBD2,NA,TRBV11-2,TRBJ2-1,CASSLGTSGANEQFF,TGTGCCAGCAGCTTAGGGACTAGCGGGGCCAATGAGCAGTTCTTC
TRBD1,NA,TRBV15,TRBJ1-1,CATSNLSVGQTF,TGTGCCACCAGCAATTTAAGCGTGGGACAGACCTTT
NA,NA,TRBV21-1,TRBJ2-2,CASTRPGELFF,TGTGCCAGCACCCGCCCTGGGGAGCTGTTTTTT
NA,once,TRBV11-3,TRBJ2-7,CASSLSEAYEQYF,TGTGCCAGCAGCTTGAGTGAGGCCTACGAGCAGTACTTC
TRBD2,NA,TRBV27,TRBJ2-3,CASSPGTSGGDTQYF,TGTGCCAGCAGTCCCGGGACTAGCGGGGGAGATACGCAGTATTTT
NA,NA,TRBV11-2,TRBJ1-1,CASSSSRQTNTEAFF,TGTGCCAGCAGCTCCTCAAGACAAACGAACACTGAAGCTTTCTTT
NA,NA,TRBV9,TRBJ2-2,CASSVEGIGELFF,TGTGCCAGCAGCGTAGAGGGAATCGGGGAGCTGTTTTTT
NA,NA,TRBV29-1,TRBJ2-6,CSVEVSAGANVLTF,TGCAGCGTTGAGGTATCGGCCGGGGCCAACGTCCTGACTTTC
NA,NA,TRBV6-1,TRBJ1-5,CASSPGAAQPQHF,TGTGCCAGCAGTCCCGGGGCAGCTCAGCCCCAGCATTTT
NA,once,TRBV10-3,TRBJ2-7,CAISGSPRGEDEQYF,TGTGCCATCAGTGGCAGTCCCAGGGGCGAGGACGAGCAGTACTTC
NA,NA,TRBV9,TRBJ1-1,CASSEGWNTEAFF,TGTGCCAGCAGCGAAGGGTGGAACACTGAAGCTTTCTTT
NA,NA,TRBV5-1,TRBJ2-7,CASSLVSGRTIPYEQYF,TGCGCCAGCAGCTTGGTCAGTGGCAGAACCATTCCCTACGAGCAGTACTTC
NA,NA,TRBV5-6,TRBJ2-5,CASSLSHGQETQYF,TGTGCCAGCAGCTTGTCTCACGGCCAAGAGACCCAGTACTTC
TRBD2,once,TRBV29-1,TRBJ2-1,CSAGEGPYNEQFF,TGCAGCGCCGGGGAGGGGCCTTACAATGAGCAGTTCTTC
NA,NA,TRBV29-1,TRBJ2-1,CSVEDRTGEQFF,TGCAGCGTTGAAGATCGAACGGGTGAGCAGTTCTTC
TRBD2,NA,TRBV19,TRBJ2-7,CASSKRTSGTYYEQYF,TGTGCCAGTAGTAAACGGACTAGCGGGACCTACTACGAGCAGTACTTC
NA,NA,TRBV4-2,TRBJ2-7,CASSQEGAGQYF,TGTGCCAGCAGCCAAGAGGGGGCCGGGCAGTACTTC
NA,NA,TRBV7-3,TRBJ1-2,CASSLSEGHGYTF,TGTGCCAGCAGCTTAAGTGAGGGACACGGCTACACCTTC
NA,NA,TRBV11-3,TRBJ2-7,CASSLPSTGASYEQYF,TGTGCCAGCAGCCTACCATCGACAGGAGCCTCCTACGAGCAGTACTTC
NA,NA,TRBV10-2,TRBJ2-7,CASRGHLSYEQYF,TGCGCCAGCAGGGGACACCTCTCCTACGAGCAGTACTTC
NA,few,TRBV4-1,TRBJ1-6,CASSQPSSPLHF,TGCGCCAGCAGCCAACCCTCTTCACCCCTCCACTTT
NA,NA,TRBV7-6,TRBJ1-3,CASSLGTTGNTIYF,TGTGCCAGCAGCTTGGGAACGACTGGAAACACCATATATTTT
TRBD2,once,TRBV10-3,TRBJ2-1,CAISDGSGGLNEQFF,TGTGCCATCAGTGATGGTAGCGGGGGACTTAATGAGCAGTTCTTC
NA,few,TRBV19,TRBJ1-4,CAHWILNEKLFF,TGTGCCCATTGGATCTTAAATGAAAAACTGTTTTTT
NA,NA,TRBV30,TRBJ2-1,CAWSIYGEQFF,TGTGCCTGGAGTATTTACGGTGAGCAGTTCTTC
NA,NA,TRBV11-3,TRBJ2-1,CASSPNFRVDGDEQFF,TGTGCCAGCAGCCCGAACTTCCGGGTGGATGGGGATGAGCAGTTCTTC
TRBD1,NA,TRBV19,TRBJ1-1,CASSVQGSRTEAFF,TGTGCCAGTAGTGTACAGGGGAGTAGGACTGAAGCTTTCTTT
TRBD1,NA,TRBV19,TRBJ2-2,CASSMILGQGTGELFF,TGTGCCAGTAGTATGATCTTGGGACAGGGCACCGGGGAGCTGTTTTTT
TRBD2,NA,TRBV6-5,TRBJ2-3,CASSQTSGRSDTQYF,TGTGCCAGCAGCCAGACTAGCGGCCGTTCAGATACGCAGTATTTT
NA,NA,TRBV19,TRBJ1-2,CASTGVSYGYTF,TGTGCCAGTACAGGGGTTTCCTATGGCTACACCTTC
NA,NA,TRBV4-1,TRBJ2-5,CASSQVSEGTQYF,TGCGCCAGCAGCCAAGTCTCGGAAGGGACCCAGTACTTC
NA,NA,TRBV6-1,TRBJ2-5,CASSGPGQETQYF,TGTGCCAGCAGCGGCCCAGGGCAAGAGACCCAGTACTTC
TRBD1,NA,TRBV19,TRBJ2-7,CASSPVGTGGEQYF,TGTGCCAGTAGTCCAGTGGGGACAGGGGGCGAGCAGTACTTC
NA,NA,TRBV15,TRBJ1-6,CATSGLGITNSPLHF,TGTGCCACCAGCGGACTCGGGATTACTAATTCACCCCTCCACTTT
NA,once,TRBV13,TRBJ2-1,CASSLVGNEQFF,TGTGCCAGCAGCTTAGTGGGAAATGAGCAGTTCTTC
TRBD1,NA,TRBV5-1,TRBJ2-1,CASSATPGQGFSYNEQFF,TGCGCCAGCAGCGCAACACCGGGACAGGGGTTCTCCTACAATGAGCAGTTCTTC
NA,NA,TRBV9,TRBJ2-7,CASSVGQEVYDEQYF,TGTGCCAGCAGCGTAGGACAGGAGGTGTATGACGAGCAGTACTTC
TRBD2,NA,TRBV7-6,TRBJ2-7,CASSPQTLLAGNYEQYF,TGTGCCAGCAGCCCGCAGACCTTACTAGCGGGAAACTACGAGCAGTACTTC
NA,NA,TRBV7-2,TRBJ1-1,CASSFFATEDTEAFF,TGTGCCAGCAGCTTTTTCGCAACTGAGGACACTGAAGCTTTCTTT
TRBD2,NA,TRBV6-5,TRBJ2-7,CASRGGGDYEQYF,TGTGCCAGCAGGGGGGGAGGGGACTACGAGCAGTACTTC
NA,NA,TRBV27,TRBJ1-3,CASRPDSGLRNTIYF,TGTGCCAGCAGACCTGACAGCGGACTAAGAAACACCATATATTTT